The following is a T cell receptor (beta chain) sequence with its context. Its binding antigen is unknown. No base-level quality is on record; no much larger clone is a single base apart. In the same sample, other DNA sequences code for this CDR3. Genomic DNA was extracted from sorted cells for sequencing of the TCRbeta CDR3 region. The immunoSEQ Assay was used to sequence the TCRbeta CDR3 regions. Not all clones reach the TCRdb copy of this immuneACCESS table, which keeps in-frame sequences only. Checked studies attribute under half of the gap to unresolved V genes and leave the rest unexplained. The table for this sample lists about 100,000 clones; approximately 90% of them were counted only once. In total, the top ten clones hold about 0.49% of the sample. These data come from a study of OX40 agonist ivuxolimab in advanced cancers. In the study overall: Ivuxolimab, which targeted the costimulatory receptor OX40 (CD134), was an agonistic, fully human IgG2 monoclonal antibody. The dose-escalation cohort was roughly 80% male with a mean age of roughly 60 years, ranging from roughly 23 to 85. Peripheral TCRbeta sequencing aimed to test whether ivuxolimab altered TCR sequence diversity and caused clonal T-cell expansion. Partial responses were achieved by three dose-escalation patients, of whom one had hepatocellular carcinoma and two had cutaneous melanoma. Of the approximately 50 dose-escalation patients, hepatocellular carcinoma was present in around 19, melanoma in roughly 15, renal cell carcinoma in 9 and head and neck cancer in 9. The monotherapy dose-escalation portion (N of about 57 patients) of the phase I ivuxolimab trial is reported in the paper. Prior anti-PD-1, anti-PD-L1 or anti-CTLA-4 therapy was permitted, and approximately 42% of dose-escalation patients had received checkpoint inhibitors. Intravenous ivuxolimab was administered to patients every 2 weeks at six dose levels: 0.01, 0.1, 0.3, 1.5, 3 and 10 mg/kg.

The trial excluded patients who had a history of autoimmune disease or were on systemic immunosuppression. In every dose cohort, peripheral blood was drawn for TCR sequencing at baseline, cycle 4 day 1, and cycle 7 day 1. The samples were drawn from a first-in-human, open-label, multicenter phase I dose-escalation trial of ivuxolimab. Adults with locally advanced or metastatic head and neck squamous cell, hepatocellular, melanoma or renal cell carcinoma were enrolled in the trial. Before TCR sequencing, CD4+ and CD8+ T cells were separately sorted from peripheral blood. Paper-wide results and their limitations: In the 0.1-3.0 mg/kg groups, partial responders were among the patients with the lowest normalized peripheral clonal expansion, particularly in CD8+ T cells. Low levels of normalized T-cell clonal expansion were also seen in some patients who did not respond. At doses from 0.1 to 3.0 mg/kg, clonal expansion was seen in both CD4+ and CD8+ blood T cells between baseline and week 6. Antigen specificity was not determined for the clonally expanded peripheral T cells. After ivuxolimab, more expanded clones were found on average in CD8+ T cells than in CD4+ T cells.

Between the V and J ends, shortened by 3 bases and 5 bases respectively, the junction contains 7 bases. Sequences ENHRY (CDR1) and SYGVKD (CDR2) are obtained from the germline V gene. Measured from the cysteine to the phenylalanine, the CDR3 is 12 residues long. Of all the DNA, just the CDR3 is kept, 36 bases in frame from base 1. The sequence links TRBV10-3 to TRBJ2-5, with the identity of the D gene unclear. This TCR derives from an adult with an advanced solid tumor such as melanoma, head and neck, liver or kidney cancer. Sequencing was performed on CD4+ or CD8+ T cells sorted from blood, taken in a trial of the OX40 agonist ivuxolimab. The nucleotide sequence reads TGTGCCATCAGTGAACGATTGGAGACCCAGTACTTC. Its protein product is CAISERLETQYF.